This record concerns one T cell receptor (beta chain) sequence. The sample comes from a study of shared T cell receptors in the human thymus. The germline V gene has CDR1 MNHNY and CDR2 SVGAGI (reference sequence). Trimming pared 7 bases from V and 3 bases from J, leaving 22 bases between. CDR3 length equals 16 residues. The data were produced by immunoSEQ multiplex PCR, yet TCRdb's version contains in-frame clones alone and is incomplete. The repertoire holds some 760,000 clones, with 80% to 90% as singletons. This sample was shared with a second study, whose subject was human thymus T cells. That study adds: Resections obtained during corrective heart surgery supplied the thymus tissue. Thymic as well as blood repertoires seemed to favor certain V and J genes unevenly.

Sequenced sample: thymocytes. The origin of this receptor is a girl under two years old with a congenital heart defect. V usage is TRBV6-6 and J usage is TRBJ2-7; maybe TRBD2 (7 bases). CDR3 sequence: CASITWGGPHSYEQYF. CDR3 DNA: TGTGCCAGCATCACCTGGGGGGGGCCCCACAGCTACGAGCAGTACTTC.